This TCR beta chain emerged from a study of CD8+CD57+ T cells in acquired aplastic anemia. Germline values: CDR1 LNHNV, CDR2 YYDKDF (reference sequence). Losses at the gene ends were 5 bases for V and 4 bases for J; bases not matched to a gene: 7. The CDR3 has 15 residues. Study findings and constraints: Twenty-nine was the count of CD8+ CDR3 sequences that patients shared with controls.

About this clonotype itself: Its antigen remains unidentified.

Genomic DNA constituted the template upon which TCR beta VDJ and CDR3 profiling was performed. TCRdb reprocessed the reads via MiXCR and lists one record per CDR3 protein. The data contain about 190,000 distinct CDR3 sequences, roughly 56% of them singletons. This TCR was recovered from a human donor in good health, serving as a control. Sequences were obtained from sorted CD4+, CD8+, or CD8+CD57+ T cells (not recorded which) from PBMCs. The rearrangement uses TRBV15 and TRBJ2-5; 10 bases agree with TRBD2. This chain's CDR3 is CATSPSGGLRETQYF. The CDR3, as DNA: TGTGCCACCAGCCCTAGCGGGGGCCTAAGAGAGACCCAGTACTTC.